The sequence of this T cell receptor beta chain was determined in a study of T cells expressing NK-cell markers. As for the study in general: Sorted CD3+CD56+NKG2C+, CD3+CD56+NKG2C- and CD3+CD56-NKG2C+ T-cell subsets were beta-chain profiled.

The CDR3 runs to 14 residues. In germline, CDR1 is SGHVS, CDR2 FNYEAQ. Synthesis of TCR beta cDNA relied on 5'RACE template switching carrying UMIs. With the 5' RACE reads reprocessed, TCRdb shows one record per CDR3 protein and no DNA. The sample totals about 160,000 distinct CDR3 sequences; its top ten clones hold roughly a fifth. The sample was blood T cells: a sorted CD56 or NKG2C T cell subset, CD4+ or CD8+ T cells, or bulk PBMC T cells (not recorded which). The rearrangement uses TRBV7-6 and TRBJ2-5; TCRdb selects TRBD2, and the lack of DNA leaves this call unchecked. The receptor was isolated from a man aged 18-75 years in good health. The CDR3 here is CASKKDSLGETQYF. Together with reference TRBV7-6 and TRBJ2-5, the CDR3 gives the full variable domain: GAGVSQSPRYKVTKRGQDVALRCDPISGHVSLYWYRQALGQGPEFLTYFNYEAQQDKSGLPNDRFSAERPEGSISTLTIQRTEQRDSAMYRCASKKDSLGETQYFGPGTRLLVL.